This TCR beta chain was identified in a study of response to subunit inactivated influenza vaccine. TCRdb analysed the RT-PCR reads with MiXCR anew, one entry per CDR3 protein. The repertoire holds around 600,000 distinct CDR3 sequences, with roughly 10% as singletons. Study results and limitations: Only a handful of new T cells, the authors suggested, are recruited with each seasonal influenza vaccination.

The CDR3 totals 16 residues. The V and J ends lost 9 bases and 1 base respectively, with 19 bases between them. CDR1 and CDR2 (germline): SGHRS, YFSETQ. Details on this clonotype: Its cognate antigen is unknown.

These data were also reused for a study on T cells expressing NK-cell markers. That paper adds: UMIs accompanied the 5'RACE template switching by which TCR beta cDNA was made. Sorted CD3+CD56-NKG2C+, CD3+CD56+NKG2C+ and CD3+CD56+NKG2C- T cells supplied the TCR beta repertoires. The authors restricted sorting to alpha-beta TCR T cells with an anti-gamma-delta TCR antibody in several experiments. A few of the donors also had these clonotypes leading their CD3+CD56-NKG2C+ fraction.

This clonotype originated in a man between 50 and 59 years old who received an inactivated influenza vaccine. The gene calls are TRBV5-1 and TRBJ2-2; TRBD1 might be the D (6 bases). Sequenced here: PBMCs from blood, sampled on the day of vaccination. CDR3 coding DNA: TGCGCCACTACTACCAGCCCGGGACAGAACACCGGGGAGCTGTTTTTT. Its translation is CATTTSPGQNTGELFF.